This entry features one TCR beta chain sequence. Antigen unknown. A junction end diverges from the germline sequence, so it may reflect a read error. CDR1 is SGHTA and CDR2 is FQGTGA in the germline V gene. The CDR3 totals 18 residues. This sample stems from a study of post-analysis software for immune sequencing data. Study-wide context: The cohort encompassed relapsing-remitting, secondary progressive and progressive-relapsing multiple sclerosis disease courses. Whole-study results and caveats: Versus controls, multiple sclerosis patients showed significantly lower diversity (normalized Chao1). With F measure, samples from one preparation batch clustered together strongly. A few TRBV segments occurring more often in patients than controls included TRBV5-6, TRBV5-1 and TRBV20-1.

Unique molecular identifiers were built into the TCR beta cDNA libraries. T cells numbering roughly 1 to 10 million yielded cDNA molecules that totaled roughly 0.5 million. One entry per CDR3 protein, called by TCRdb with MiXCR from the PCR reads. The table shows a few hundred thousand distinct CDR3 sequences, with about a third occurring only once. The receptor's source is a girl aged 2-17 years with multiple sclerosis. The chain has TRBV7-3 and TRBJ2-3; 14 bases line up with TRBD2. Sequencing used blood. The CDR3 DNA sequence: TGTGCCGGCAGCCACGGACTAGCGGGGGGTTATAGCACAGATACGCAGTATTTT. It yields the protein CAGSHGLAGGYSTDTQYF.